These T cell receptor beta chains were read from a single sample in a study of spatial heterogeneity in lung cancer. TCRdb used MiXCR to reprocess the 5' RACE reads, holding one entry per CDR3 protein. The repertoire holds around 19,000 distinct CDR3 sequences, with roughly a fifth as singletons. The input for sequencing was PBMCs, taken at surgery. These receptors were taken from a male donor with early-stage non-small cell lung cancer. CDR3s include the opening cysteine and the closing phenylalanine or tryptophan. A D gene is named only where the DNA matches it firmly. Rows give clone size only sometimes, using once, few, many, or a class for an expanded clone.

d_call j_call cdr3_length v_call clone_size cdr3_nt cdr3_aa
. TRBJ2-2 14 TRBV9 few TGTGCCAGCAGCGTCCAGGCCTCGACCGGGGAGCTGTTTTTT CASSVQASTGELFF
TRBD2 TRBJ2-1 14 TRBV27 many TGTGCCAGCAGTTTGTGGACTAGCAGCAATGAGCAGTTCTTC CASSLWTSSNEQFF
. TRBJ2-1 13 TRBV7-2 few TGTGCCAGCAGCTTAAAGGGGGGCAATGAGCAGTTCTTC CASSLKGGNEQFF
. TRBJ1-1 10 TRBV24-1 many TGTGCCACCAGCGGGGCCGAAGCTTTCTTT CATSGAEAFF
. TRBJ2-5 13 TRBV5-4 many TGTGCCAGCAGCTTGGCTGGGGGTGAGACCCAGTACTTC CASSLAGGETQYF
TRBD1 TRBJ2-3 13 TRBV5-5 . TGTGCCGTCCGGGACAGGAGCACAGATACGCAGTATTTT CAVRDRSTDTQYF
. TRBJ1-5 15 TRBV10-3 medium-sized TGTGCCATCAGTGAGAAGGGGTTCGGCAATCAGCCCCAGCATTTT CAISEKGFGNQPQHF
. TRBJ1-1 11 TRBV19 . TGTGCCAGTAGTGGCCCGGGGGTAGCTTTCTTT CASSGPGVAFF
TRBD1 TRBJ1-6 16 TRBV27 many TGTGCCAGCAGTTTATACTGGACAGGGGGTTCTTCACCCCTCCACTTT CASSLYWTGGSSPLHF
. TRBJ2-5 12 TRBV29-1 many TGCAGCGTTGAGGACACACAAGAGACCCAGTACTTC CSVEDTQETQYF
TRBD1 TRBJ2-1 12 TRBV30 . TGTGCTTTTGACAGGGGCTACAATGAGCAGTTCTTC CAFDRGYNEQFF
. TRBJ2-2 15 TRBV20-1 few TGCAGTGCTAGAGATGTACGGGACAACACCGGGGAGCTGTTTTTT CSARDVRDNTGELFF
. TRBJ1-2 12 TRBV27 few TGTGCCAGCAGTTTAAGAGGGGGAGGCTACACCTTC CASSLRGGGYTF
. TRBJ1-1 14 TRBV7-2 . TGTGCCAGCAGCTCCTCTCTAGGGGACACTGAAGCTTTCTTT CASSSSLGDTEAFF
. TRBJ2-3 13 TRBV9 many TGTGCCAGCAGCGCCAACAGGGAAGATACGCAGTATTTT CASSANREDTQYF
TRBD1 TRBJ1-1 14 TRBV5-1 many TGCGCCAGCAGCTTGGGACAGGGCCTCACTGAAGCTTTCTTT CASSLGQGLTEAFF
TRBD2 TRBJ2-3 14 TRBV11-2 many TGTGCCAGCAGCTTAGTAGCGGGGGATGATACGCAGTATTTT CASSLVAGDDTQYF
. TRBJ2-1 13 TRBV7-2 . TGTGCCAGCAGCTTAGCGGCAGCCAATGAGCAGTTCTTC CASSLAAANEQFF
TRBD1 TRBJ2-7 15 TRBV6-5 . TGTGCCAGCAGTGTCGACGACAGGGGGATGTACGAGCAGTACTTC CASSVDDRGMYEQYF
TRBD1 TRBJ2-2 17 TRBV24-1 . TGTGCCACCAGTGACCGTACAGGGGTGGGGAACACCGGGGAGCTGTTTTTT CATSDRTGVGNTGELFF
. TRBJ1-1 16 TRBV15 many TGTGCCACCAGCAGAGATCAGTTGGCCCTGAACACTGAAGCTTTCTTT CATSRDQLALNTEAFF
. TRBJ2-7 14 TRBV7-9 . TGTGCCAGCAGCTTACAGCAGGGATCCTACGAGCAGTACTTC CASSLQQGSYEQYF
. TRBJ2-2 15 TRBV5-1 many TGCGCCAGCAGCTTAGGAGCCGGTAATACCGGGGAGCTGTTTTTT CASSLGAGNTGELFF
. TRBJ2-7 15 TRBV6-2/TRBV6-3 many TGTGCCAGCAGCCGAGTCATAAATAATGCCTACGAGCAGTACTTC CASSRVINNAYEQYF
. TRBJ1-2 16 TRBV10-2 . TGCGCCAGCAGTGAGTACGTCCAGGGGACCGCTTATGGCTACACCTTC CASSEYVQGTAYGYTF
. TRBJ1-3 16 TRBV6-1 few TGTGCCAGCAGTGAAGCCGGAGCGTCCTCTGGAAACACCATATATTTT CASSEAGASSGNTIYF
TRBD1 TRBJ1-6 16 TRBV2 . TGTGCCAGCAGTTTGGACAGGGGAGGAAGGAATTCACCCCTCCACTTT CASSLDRGGRNSPLHF
. TRBJ2-3 11 TRBV28 many TGTGCCAGCAGCATCAGGGTTACGCAGTATTTT CASSIRVTQYF
TRBD1 TRBJ1-2 15 TRBV3-1 . TGTGCCAGCAGCCAAGCCCCGGGACAGGCCTATGGCTACACCTTC CASSQAPGQAYGYTF
. TRBJ2-2 13 TRBV4-2 . TGTGCCAGCAGCCAAGTTACGACCGGGGAGCTGTTTTTT CASSQVTTGELFF
TRBD1 TRBJ1-6 15 TRBV5-1 many TGCGCCAGCAGCCTTCCGGGACAGGGTGTGTCACCCCTCCACTTT CASSLPGQGVSPLHF
. TRBJ1-5 14 TRBV4-2 . TGTGCCAGCAGCCAAATTGACACGGCTCAGCCCCAGCATTTT CASSQIDTAQPQHF
TRBD2 TRBJ2-3 15 TRBV20-1 few TGCAGTGCTAGAGCCCAAGCGGGGCTACCAGATACGCAGTATTTT CSARAQAGLPDTQYF
. TRBJ2-7 14 TRBV7-9 . TGTGCCAGCAGCTTAGGCCAGGCTTCCTACGAGCAGTACTTC CASSLGQASYEQYF
TRBD2 TRBJ2-7 14 TRBV12-3/TRBV12-4 . TGTGCCAGCAGCACGGGACTAGCCGCCTACGAGCAGTACTTC CASSTGLAAYEQYF
. TRBJ1-1 13 TRBV11-2 many TGTGCCAGCTTACACGTCTTGTTTACTGAAGCTTTCTTT CASLHVLFTEAFF
. TRBJ1-2 14 TRBV13 medium-sized TGTGCCAGCCAGCATAAGCCCGATAACTATGGCTACACCTTC CASQHKPDNYGYTF
. TRBJ2-7 15 TRBV28 many TGTGCCAGCAGTTGGACGGGCAAACTATCCTACGAGCAGTACTTC CASSWTGKLSYEQYF
. TRBJ2-3 15 TRBV27 many TGTGCCAGCAGTTCAGAGACCCGATTCACAGATACGCAGTATTTT CASSSETRFTDTQYF
TRBD1 TRBJ1-2 14 TRBV3-1 medium-sized TGTGCCAGCAGCCAAGGGGCAGGGGGATATGGCTACACCTTC CASSQGAGGYGYTF
TRBD1 TRBJ1-3 16 TRBV9 few TGTGCCAGCAGCGTAGGGGACAGGGTTTTCGTAAACACCATATATTTT CASSVGDRVFVNTIYF
. TRBJ2-1 14 TRBV11-3 . TGTGCCAGCAGCTTAGGCGGGAAATACAATGAGCAGTTCTTC CASSLGGKYNEQFF
TRBD1 TRBJ1-2 15 TRBV28 . TGTGCCAGCAGTCCCCCAGGGGGCGGGAGCTATGGCTACACCTTC CASSPPGGGSYGYTF
. TRBJ2-7 14 TRBV7-9 . TGTGCCAGCAGCTTAGAGTTCGGCAGCTACGAGCAGTACTTC CASSLEFGSYEQYF
. TRBJ1-1 13 TRBV9 few TGTGCCAGCAGCGCCGTTCCAGGGACTGAAGCTTTCTTT CASSAVPGTEAFF
TRBD1 TRBJ1-1 15 TRBV6-5 medium-sized TGTGCCAGCAGGCCCACAGGGGCGATGAACACTGAAGCTTTCTTT CASRPTGAMNTEAFF
TRBD1 TRBJ2-7 15 TRBV14 many TGTGCCAGCAGCCACACAGAGGACAGGGAAGACGAGCAGTACTTC CASSHTEDREDEQYF
. TRBJ2-1 15 TRBV19 many TGTGCCAGTAGCGGGGTCCTTTCGGCCTACAATGAGCAGTTCTTC CASSGVLSAYNEQFF
. TRBJ2-2 15 TRBV7-3 . TGTGCCAGCAGCTTAAATTCGGGGGCAACCGGGGAGCTGTTTTTT CASSLNSGATGELFF
. TRBJ2-3 16 TRBV7-6 medium-sized TGTGCCAGCAGCTTCTTCCAGGAGACTAGCACAGATACGCAGTATTTT CASSFFQETSTDTQYF
. TRBJ2-2 14 TRBV19 . TGTGCCAGTCCATCCCCCACGAACACCGGGGAGCTGTTTTTT CASPSPTNTGELFF
. TRBJ2-6 14 TRBV29-1 few TGCAGCGTTGAAACGGGCTCTGGGGCCAACGTCCTGACTTTC CSVETGSGANVLTF
TRBD1 TRBJ2-7 16 TRBV27 . TGTGCCAGCAGTTTATCGACTGGGACAGGGGTATACGAGCAGTACTTC CASSLSTGTGVYEQYF
. TRBJ1-1 16 TRBV25-1 . TGTGCCAGCAGTGATTCAAGGCAGGGGTTTTTATCTGAAGCTTTCTTT CASSDSRQGFLSEAFF
. TRBJ2-3 14 TRBV6-4 many TGTGCCAGCAGTGACCTGGGGCGCTCGCCTACGCAGTATTTT CASSDLGRSPTQYF